Sequencing of this T cell receptor beta chain was carried out in a study of CD8 T cells in Susac syndrome. The RNA input was about 0.5 to 1 ug, and it was reverse transcribed with random hexamers. An immunoSEQ multiplex PCR amplified TCR beta CDR3 over 54 Vbeta and 13 Jbeta. Via MiXCR, TCRdb re-called the immunoSEQ multiplex PCR reads, giving one row per CDR3 protein. The sample yields 150,000 to 200,000 distinct CDR3 sequences, approximately 94% seen once. High-throughput TCR beta sequencing covered peripheral CD8+ and CD4+ T cells. While CD8+ and CD4+ T cells were isolated negatively, TEMRA cells were enriched by FACS. Germline lookup yields CDR1 SQVTM and CDR2 ANQGSEA. The CDR3 length is 14 residues. The V end lost 4 bases, the J end lost 1 base, and 11 bases lay between the germline ends.

The V gene is TRBV29-1, the J gene TRBJ1-5; tentative D call: TRBD1 (5 bases). The sequencing input was CD4+ T cells from PBMCs. The source of this sequence is a human donor with multiple sclerosis. CDR3 residues: CSVAQGNSNQPQHF. Written as DNA, the CDR3 is TGCAGCGTTGCGCAGGGAAACAGCAATCAGCCCCAGCATTTT. The whole variable domain, filled in from reference TRBV29-1 and TRBJ1-5, reads SAVISQKPSRDICQRGTSLTIQCQVDSQVTMMFWYRQQPGQSLTLIATANQGSEATYESGFVIDKFPISRPNLTFSTLTVSNMSPEDSSIYLCSVAQGNSNQPQHFGDGTRLSIL.